Included here is one TCR beta chain sequence, with context. Seattle participants joined during active infection and were tracked over time. How the authors handled the data: From reference gene primer amplification, estimates of nucleated cell counts were derived. Profiled with immunoSEQ multiplex PCR; TCRdb holds only in-frame clones, not every one. That table supplies the V and J calls and clone size; D and trimming were determined from the DNA. The sample includes hundreds of thousands of clones, approximately 83% of them seen just once. This entry is derived from a study of blood T cell repertoires in COVID-19. At the level of the study: From T cells, B-cell-depleted T cells, or PBMCs came the material, which was cDNA or gDNA.

The CDR3 is made up of 17 amino acids. V lost 4 bases and J lost 7; bases outside the gene matches: 15. The V gene's germline CDR1 is KGHSH and CDR2 LQKENI. Source material: peripheral blood. This clonotype was obtained from a woman aged 25 to 39 with COVID-19, enrolled during active disease. The gene calls are TRBV18 and TRBJ2-1; the match to TRBD2 covers 8 bases. The CDR3 nucleotides are TGTGCCAGCTCACGGGGGTTTACTAGCGGAGGCGGGAATGAGCAGTTCTTC. Translated, it gives CASSRGFTSGGGNEQFF.